The 28 T cell receptor beta chains given below trace back to one sample, sequenced in a study of T-cell memory formation after mild COVID-19. TCRdb reanalysed the 5' RACE reads using MiXCR and keeps one entry per CDR3 protein. The data hold about 250,000 distinct CDR3 sequences, with roughly 14% observed a single time. The sample taken for sequencing was PBMCs or a T cell subset sorted from them (not recorded which). These receptor sequences come from an adult woman who had mild COVID-19 (a few samples of this study predate the infection). Cell type and time point are not known.

The chain carries TRBV5-1 and TRBJ1-1; D might be TRBD1 (5 bases). CDR1 is SGHRS, CDR2 YFSETQ, per germline. Between the trimmed V and J ends, which lost 4 bases and 5 bases, there was a span of 21 bases. The length of the CDR3 is 16 residues. The CDR3 sequence is CASSPGTQVKRTEAFF. In DNA, the CDR3 is TGCGCCAGCAGCCCCGGGACCCAAGTCAAGAGAACTGAAGCTTTCTTT.

This clonotype was detected only a few times. The chain uses TRBV4-3 and TRBJ2-5; D not resolved. V was shortened by 0 bases and J by 1 base, with 12 bases between the two germline ends. Per the germline V gene, CDR1 is LGHNA and CDR2 is YSLEER. The CDR3 totals 16 residues. CDR3 sequence reads: CASSQDLVGRQETQYF. CDR3 bases: TGCGCCAGCAGCCAAGATCTTGTAGGCCGCCAAGAGACCCAGTACTTC.

The chain links TRBV7-3 to TRBJ1-1; TRBD1 is a possible D gene (5 bases). The germline V gene encodes CDR1 SGHTA and CDR2 FQGTGA. The CDR3 is 18 residues long. Between the trimmed V and J ends, which lost 0 bases and 0 bases, there was a span of 17 bases. The CDR3 coding sequence is TGTGCCAGCAGCTTAACGTTAATGCGGTCAGGGATGAACACTGAAGCTTTCTTT. Its translation is CASSLTLMRSGMNTEAFF.

This clonotype was seen repeatedly, ten times or more. The CDR3: CASKAQDGYTF. The CDR3 coding sequence is TGCGCCAGCAAGGCACAGGATGGCTACACCTTC. This chain joins TRBV5-1 and TRBJ1-2; D is perhaps TRBD1 (5 bases). The CDR3 extends over 11 amino acids. Germline V gene sequence: CDR1 SGHRS, CDR2 YFSETQ. Trimming stripped 6 bases from V and 6 bases from J, with 9 bases between.

The rearrangement uses TRBV20-1 and TRBJ2-1; unclear D gene. The CDR3 runs to 11 residues. CDR1 and CDR2 (germline): DFQATT, SNEGSKA (reference sequence). With 8 bases removed from V and 8 bases from J, the gap between germline ends came to 13 bases. The CDR3 DNA is TGCAGTACAACCCGGGTCGATGAGCAGTTCTTC. The encoded protein is CSTTRVDEQFF.

DNA of the CDR3: TGTGCCAGCAGTCCAGTGGGGGGTTCGGGTGAGCAGTTCTTC. Translating gives CASSPVGGSGEQFF. The chain combines TRBV7-2 with TRBJ2-1; a weak D match, TRBD2 (6 bases). The CDR3 spans 14 residues. Germline V gives CDR1 SGHTA, CDR2 FQGNSA. V lost 6 bases to trimming and J lost 9 bases, with 18 bases between them.

This clonotype has more than one count but fewer than ten. The rearrangement joins TRBV7-2 to TRBJ2-7, with D maybe TRBD1 (6 bases). Germline V lookup: CDR1 SGHTA, CDR2 FQGNSA. This CDR3 contains 15 residues. Trimming removed 4 bases at V and 2 bases at J, with 15 bases between. CDR3 in amino acids: CASSSQGTMAYEQYF. CDR3 DNA sequence: TGTGCCAGCAGCTCACAGGGTACCATGGCCTACGAGCAGTACTTC.

The chain is built from TRBV11-2 and TRBJ1-4, with D maybe TRBD1 (6 bases). V lost 3 bases and J lost 6, with 11 bases in between. Germline assignment: CDR1 SGHAT and CDR2 FQNNGV. CDR3 length: 14 residues. CDR3 bases: TGTGCCAGCAGCTTTTATGGGGGCGATGAAAAACTGTTTTTT. It translates to CASSFYGGDEKLFF.

This clonotype has only a few counts. The chain has TRBV7-2 and TRBJ2-1; the match to TRBD2 covers 10 bases. The J segment lost 2 bases and the V segment lost 4 bases, leaving 8 bases of the junction unmatched. Germline loops: CDR1 SGHTA, CDR2 FQGNSA. The CDR3 covers 17 residues. CDR3 bases: TGTGCCAGCAGCTCAAGGGGCCTAGCGGGAGCCTACAATGAGCAGTTCTTC. Amino acid sequence: CASSSRGLAGAYNEQFF.

This clonotype was seen a handful of times. The chain uses TRBV6-2 or TRBV6-3 and TRBJ2-3; D gene ambiguous. Trimming took off 2 bases at V and 6 bases at J, with 15 bases between the two ends. This CDR3 has 15 residues. The germline V gene has CDR1 MNHEY and CDR2 SVGEGT. CDR3 loop: CASSYNLVFGDTQYF. The CDR3 nucleotides are TGTGCCAGCAGTTACAATCTAGTGTTTGGGGATACGCAGTATTTT.

The sample holds a few counts of this clonotype. The chain employs TRBV11-2 and TRBJ2-7, with 7 bases fitting TRBD2. Looked up from germline, CDR1 is SGHAT and CDR2 is FQNNGV. The CDR3 totals 17 residues. J gave up 2 bases and V 1 base, and 11 bases lay outside the gene matches. The CDR3 sequence: CASSLVSSSGPAYEQYF. CDR3 nucleotide sequence: TGTGCCAGCAGCTTAGTATCGTCTAGCGGACCCGCCTACGAGCAGTACTTC.

The chain combines TRBV9 with TRBJ2-3; 9 bases map to TRBD1. Losses at the gene ends were 7 bases for V and 2 bases for J; bases not matched to a gene: 8. The CDR3 is 15 residues long. CDR1 and CDR2 from the germline V gene are SGDLS and YYNGEE. The CDR3 DNA is TGTGCCAGCTCTACCGGGACAGGGATCACAGATACGCAGTATTTT. As protein: CASSTGTGITDTQYF.

This clonotype has just a few counts. V gene TRBV19 combines with J gene TRBJ1-2, with a possible D match to TRBD1 (6 bases). Trimming shortened V by 2 bases and J by 4 bases, and 11 bases separated the two germline ends. The germline gives CDR1 LNHDA, CDR2 SQIVND (reference sequence). This CDR3 is 14 amino acids long. The CDR3 spells CASSITGPLYGYTF. The CDR3 DNA follows: TGTGCCAGTAGTATAACAGGGCCTCTCTATGGCTACACCTTC.

V gene TRBV6-2 or TRBV6-3 combines with J gene TRBJ2-7; D is unresolved. The V end was cut by 2 bases, the J end by 0 bases, with 11 bases between. There are 15 residues in the CDR3. Germline V gene data show CDR1 as MNHEY and CDR2 as SVGEGT. CDR3 amino acids: CASSYPTPTSYEQYF. The CDR3 bases are TGTGCCAGCAGTTACCCGACACCGACCTCCTACGAGCAGTACTTC.

This sequence joins TRBV6-5 and TRBJ1-6, with unresolved D. This CDR3 spans 15 amino acids. Germline CDR1 reads MNHEY; CDR2 reads SVGAGI. Trimming pared 3 bases from V and 6 bases from J, leaving 12 bases between. The CDR3 protein is CASSYSSPGNSPLHF. In DNA, the CDR3 is TGTGCCAGCAGTTATAGCAGCCCCGGTAATTCACCCCTCCACTTT.

The chain is built from TRBV2 and TRBJ2-3; D tentatively fits TRBD1 or TRBD2 (5 bases each). The CDR3 consists of 14 residues. V lost 5 bases and J lost 0, with 9 bases in between. Germline values: CDR1 SNHLY, CDR2 FYNNEI. The chain's CDR3 is CASSWGRSTDTQYF. For the CDR3, the DNA is TGTGCCAGCAGTTGGGGACGTAGCACAGATACGCAGTATTTT.

This clonotype occurred a few times. The chain is built from TRBV7-2 and TRBJ2-7; D is undetermined. This CDR3 has 14 amino acids. V gave up 0 bases and J gave up 0 bases, with 6 bases separating them. Germline CDR1 reads SGHTA; CDR2 reads FQGNSA. The CDR3 nucleotides read TGTGCCAGCAGCTTAGCCCACAGCTCCTACGAGCAGTACTTC. Translating it yields CASSLAHSSYEQYF.

This clonotype appeared many times. V usage is TRBV30 and J usage is TRBJ2-7; maybe TRBD1 (5 bases). Trimming cost V 5 bases and J 4 bases, with 18 bases left between them. Per germline, CDR1 GTSNPN and CDR2 SVGIG (reference sequence). The CDR3 sequence is 14 residues long. The CDR3 sequence: CAWGGVQGSYEQYF. Written as DNA, the CDR3 is TGTGCCTGGGGCGGTGTGCAGGGATCTTACGAGCAGTACTTC. Complete variable domain (other parts from reference TRBV30 and TRBJ2-7): SQTIHQWPATLVQPVGSPLSLECTVEGTSNPNLYWYRQAAGRGLQLLFYSVGIGQISSEVPQNLSASRPQDRQFILSSKKLLLSDSGFYLCAWGGVQGSYEQYFGPGTRLTVT.

The chain couples TRBV21-1 to TRBJ2-7. TRBV21-1 is reported as a pseudogene. This CDR3 comprises 12 residues. CDR3 DNA: TGTGCCAGCAGCAAAGTTGGCTACGAGCAGTACTTC. Protein product: CASSKVGYEQYF.

The rearrangement joins TRBV7-9 to TRBJ1-4; weak D call: TRBD1 (5 bases). CDR3 length: 15 amino acids. Trimming cost V 2 bases and J 8 bases, with 15 bases left between them. CDR1 is SEHNR, CDR2 FQNEAQ, per germline (reference sequence). This chain's CDR3 is CASSLTQPRDEKLFF. The CDR3 nucleotides read TGTGCCAGCAGCTTAACACAACCCCGGGACGAAAAACTGTTTTTT.

The sample holds many counts of this clonotype. J is TRBJ2-3 and V is TRBV20-1, with 8 bases identical to TRBD1. The V and J ends lost 3 bases and 4 bases, in that order; junction bases with no gene match: 9. This CDR3 comprises 15 residues. Germline lookup yields CDR1 DFQATT and CDR2 SNEGSKA (reference sequence). In nucleotides, the CDR3 is TGCAGTGCTAGGCCCGGGACAGGAAGGTCAGATACGCAGTATTTT. Protein product: CSARPGTGRSDTQYF.

This clonotype was detected only a few times. The CDR3 sequence: CASSLRGRANTGELFF. As DNA, the CDR3 is TGTGCCAGCAGCCTAAGGGGACGGGCGAACACCGGGGAGCTGTTTTTT. V gene TRBV7-8 combines with J gene TRBJ2-2, with D perhaps matching TRBD1 or TRBD2 (5 bases each). The CDR3 covers 16 residues. CDR1 and CDR2 from the germline V gene are SGHVS and FQNEAQ. The germline V and J ends were trimmed by 5 bases and 0 bases, with 13 bases remaining between them.

This clonotype was found a few times. The J gene is TRBJ2-5, the V gene TRBV20-1; D perhaps matches TRBD1 (6 bases). The CDR3 extends over 12 amino acids. In germline, CDR1 is DFQATT, CDR2 SNEGSKA (reference sequence). V lost 5 bases, J lost 4 bases, and 11 bases lay in between. The CDR3 region is CSAPDRTETQYF. The CDR3 DNA reads as TGCAGTGCTCCAGACAGGACAGAGACCCAGTACTTC.

The chain employs TRBV7-9 and TRBJ2-7, with TRBD1 matching 8 bases. Germline CDR1 is SEHNR and CDR2 is FQNEAQ (reference sequence). The CDR3 is made up of 14 amino acids. Trimming removed 5 bases from V and 3 bases from J; junction bases left unmatched: 6. CDR3 coding DNA: TGTGCCAGCAGCAAAAAACAGGGGGACTACGAGCAGTACTTC. Translation gives CASSKKQGDYEQYF.

This clonotype was recorded many times. V is TRBV5-1 and J is TRBJ2-1, with 13 bases identical to TRBD2. The ends lost 5 bases at V and 8 bases at J; junction bases unmatched: 7. The germline V gene has CDR1 SGHRS and CDR2 YFSETQ. This CDR3 has 15 residues. DNA for the CDR3: TGCGCCAGCAGGGTAGGACTAGCGGGAGTCGATGAGCAGTTCTTC. Residues: CASRVGLAGVDEQFF.

CDR3 nucleotide sequence: TGTGCCAGCAGCTTATATGCTGGGGAGCTGTTTTTT. Its translation is CASSLYAGELFF. The rearrangement links TRBV7-2 to TRBJ2-2, with D uncertain. Per germline, CDR1 SGHTA and CDR2 FQGNSA. There are 12 residues in the CDR3. Trimming cost V 2 bases and J 8 bases, with 6 bases left between them.

This clonotype was recorded many times. V and J are TRBV2 and TRBJ1-6, with D possibly TRBD1 on 5 matching bases. CDR3 length: 16 amino acids. V was trimmed by 6 bases and J by 0 bases, leaving 12 bases between them. CDR1 is SNHLY and CDR2 is FYNNEI in the germline V gene. In DNA, the CDR3 is TGTGCCAGCAGAGGGACGGGAAGCTCCTATAATTCACCCCTCCACTTT. Translated: CASRGTGSSYNSPLHF.

This clonotype was seen only a few times. This sequence joins TRBV20-1 and TRBJ2-7; weak D call: TRBD1 (6 bases). Germline V lookup: CDR1 DFQATT, CDR2 SNEGSKA (reference sequence). The CDR3 sequence is 15 residues long. Trimming removed 2 bases at V and 2 bases at J, with 16 bases between. CDR3 sequence (DNA): TGCAGTGCTAGACATCGAGGATGGGACACCTACGAGCAGTACTTC. Protein sequence: CSARHRGWDTYEQYF.